This T cell receptor beta chain was captured by sequencing in a study of cytomegalovirus exposure and HLA in healthy donors. The study's findings and limits: Based on reports, TCR beta sequences accurately predicted HLA-A and HLA-B alleles for most subjects. Within an earlier analysis, most TCR beta V segments proved productive either about 87% or about 30% of the time.

Use of 60 Vbeta and 13 Jbeta primers characterized the PCR. Libraries were prepared by immunoSEQ multiplex PCR; TCRdb keeps only in-frame clonotypes and omits some of them. This sample has roughly 100,000 clones, with 60% to 85% found just once. The CDR3 covers 14 residues. Trimming cost V 4 bases and J 7 bases, with 17 bases left between them. Germline-derived CDR1 and CDR2 are LNHDA and SQIVND (reference sequence). A word on this clone: Its antigen is unknown.

The sequence was obtained from a female donor in good health and CMV-seropositive. The gene calls are TRBV19 and TRBJ2-7; possibly TRBD1 for D (6 bases). Sequenced material: PBMCs. As DNA, the CDR3 is TGTGCCAGTAGTAGGCCTGACAGGTCCGCGGAGCAGTACTTC. Translation gives CASSRPDRSAEQYF.